This is a list of T cell receptor beta chains from one sample in a study of CD8 T cells in Susac syndrome. TCRdb reprocessed the immunoSEQ multiplex PCR reads via MiXCR and lists one record per CDR3 protein. Found here are some 400,000 distinct CDR3 sequences, around 83% of them singletons; the top ten hold roughly 0.11%. Sequenced material: CD8+ T cells from PBMCs. The receptors derive from a human donor with multiple sclerosis. The CDR3 runs from the conserved cysteine through the conserved F or W. A D gene is named only where the DNA matches it firmly. A row's size may be missing; if present it is once, few, many or a size class.

J gene	V gene	D gene	clone size	CDR3 protein	CDR3 DNA
TRBJ1-5	TRBV6-1	NA	NA	CASSAGSNQPQHF	TGTGCCAGCAGCGCGGGTAGCAATCAGCCCCAGCATTTT
TRBJ2-3	TRBV27	NA	NA	CASSPGEKTTDTQYF	TGTGCCAGCAGCCCGGGGGAGAAGACAACAGATACGCAGTATTTT
TRBJ2-5	TRBV20-1	NA	NA	CSAILGAGTEQETQYF	TGCAGTGCTATCCTTGGGGCCGGGACCGAACAAGAGACTCAGTACTTC
TRBJ1-2	TRBV27	NA	NA	CASVPRGGGYTF	TGTGCCAGCGTACCAAGGGGTGGTGGCTACACCTTC
TRBJ2-3	TRBV6-2/TRBV6-3	NA	NA	CASSYEYGPTTDTQYF	TGTGCCAGCAGTTACGAGTACGGGCCGACCACAGATACGCAGTATTTT
TRBJ1-5	TRBV7-6	NA	NA	CASSLETGNQPQHF	TGTGCCAGCAGCTTAGAAACAGGCAATCAGCCCCAGCATTTT
TRBJ2-7	TRBV28	TRBD1	NA	CAISTGGHEQYF	TGTGCCATCTCGACAGGGGGCCACGAGCAGTACTTC
TRBJ2-2	TRBV19	NA	NA	CASSMGGNTGELFF	TGTGCCAGTAGTATGGGCGGGAACACCGGGGAGCTGTTTTTT
TRBJ1-4	TRBV4-1	NA	NA	CASSQDPGNEKLFF	TGCGCCAGCAGCCAAGATCCGGGTAATGAAAAACTGTTTTTT
TRBJ1-5	TRBV6-5	NA	few	CASSYSNLNQPQHF	TGTGCCAGCAGTTACTCGAACCTCAATCAGCCCCAGCATTTT
TRBJ2-2	TRBV6-4	NA	NA	CASSKGFPGELFF	TGTGCCAGCAGCAAGGGATTTCCCGGGGAGCTGTTTTTT
TRBJ2-1	TRBV28	TRBD2	NA	CASSLGLAYNEQFF	TGTGCCAGCAGTTTGGGACTAGCCTACAATGAGCAGTTCTTC
TRBJ1-5	TRBV2	NA	once	CASSAPGNQPQHF	TGTGCCAGCAGTGCACCCGGTAATCAGCCCCAGCATTTT
TRBJ1-1	TRBV12-5	NA	NA	CASGPGPGPSGDTEAFF	TGTGCTAGTGGTCCGGGACCCGGGCCATCGGGGGACACTGAAGCTTTCTTT
TRBJ1-1	TRBV5-6	NA	NA	CASTGSAGTMEAFF	TGTGCCAGCACCGGGTCCGCAGGGACAATGGAAGCTTTCTTT
TRBJ2-7	TRBV28	NA	NA	CASSFGDPYEQYF	TGTGCCAGCAGTTTCGGGGATCCCTACGAGCAGTACTTC
TRBJ2-1	TRBV30	TRBD2	NA	CAWSVTGLAHTYNEQFF	TGTGCCTGGAGTGTGACGGGACTAGCGCATACCTACAATGAGCAGTTCTTC
TRBJ2-5	TRBV6-1	NA	NA	CASSTPGRFQETQYF	TGTGCCAGCAGCACACCTGGACGGTTCCAAGAGACCCAGTACTTC
TRBJ2-1	TRBV7-9	NA	NA	CASSTNGYSASNSEQFF	TGTGCCAGCAGCACCAATGGGTACTCGGCTTCTAACAGTGAGCAGTTCTTC
TRBJ1-5	TRBV5-1	NA	once	CASSLVPASHPYQPQHF	TGCGCCAGCAGCTTGGTCCCGGCTTCCCACCCCTATCAGCCCCAGCATTTT
TRBJ2-1	TRBV29-1	TRBD1	NA	CSVDSGQGFWVDEQFF	TGCAGCGTCGACTCGGGACAGGGGTTTTGGGTGGATGAGCAGTTCTTC
TRBJ2-7	TRBV30	TRBD1	NA	CAWSVGTGPAYEQYF	TGTGCCTGGAGTGTTGGGACAGGGCCTGCCTACGAGCAGTACTTC
TRBJ2-1	TRBV4-1	NA	NA	CASSQDVVAFPYNEQFF	TGCGCCAGCAGCCAAGACGTGGTAGCGTTCCCCTACAATGAGCAGTTCTTC
TRBJ1-2	TRBV3-1	NA	once	CASSQAGGGFPGVAIVANYGYTF	TGTGCCAGCAGCCAAGCGGGGGGGGGCTTCCCCGGAGTCGCCATCGTAGCTAACTATGGCTACACCTTC
TRBJ2-6	TRBV5-1	NA	NA	CASSLNAGDSSGANVLTF	TGCGCCAGCAGCTTGAACGCAGGTGACAGCTCTGGGGCCAACGTCCTGACTTTC
TRBJ1-2	TRBV28	NA	NA	CASSPFVLIRPWGYTF	TGTGCCAGCAGTCCATTTGTTTTAATCAGGCCTTGGGGCTACACCTTC
TRBJ2-1	TRBV5-1	NA	NA	CASSRFDGGLHNEQFF	TGCGCCAGCAGCCGGTTCGACGGAGGCTTACACAATGAGCAGTTCTTC
TRBJ2-5	TRBV20-1	NA	NA	CSARVSTLQETQYF	TGCAGTGCTAGAGTCTCAACACTCCAAGAGACCCAGTACTTC
TRBJ2-5	TRBV11-2	NA	NA	CASSLEWVVETQYF	TGTGCCAGCAGCTTAGAATGGGTTGTCGAGACCCAGTACTTC
TRBJ2-7	TRBV5-1	NA	NA	CASSPYRDSGLYEQYF	TGCGCCAGCAGCCCGTACCGGGACTCTGGGCTCTACGAGCAGTACTTC
TRBJ1-1	TRBV6-7	TRBD1	NA	CASWDSKNTEAFF	TGTGCCAGTTGGGACAGTAAAAACACTGAAGCTTTCTTT
TRBJ2-2	TRBV28	NA	NA	CASSPAEGQGGTGELFF	TGTGCCAGCAGCCCTGCTGAAGGACAGGGAGGGACCGGGGAGCTGTTTTTT
TRBJ2-1	TRBV6-5	NA	NA	CASSGYHNEQFF	TGTGCCAGCTCCGGGTACCACAATGAGCAGTTCTTC
TRBJ2-7	TRBV19	NA	NA	CASRDGAYEQYF	TGTGCCAGTAGGGACGGGGCCTACGAGCAGTACTTC
TRBJ1-4	TRBV6-5	NA	once	CASSYAQTEKLFF	TGTGCCAGCAGTTACGCCCAGACTGAAAAACTGTTTTTT
TRBJ2-7	TRBV27	NA	few	CASSSNEYEQYF	TGTGCCAGCAGTTCAAACGAGTACGAGCAGTACTTC
TRBJ2-3	TRBV28	NA	NA	CASASRIDTDTQYF	TGTGCCAGTGCTTCACGGATAGACACAGATACGCAGTATTTT
TRBJ2-3	TRBV12-3/TRBV12-4	NA	NA	CASSFEDRSTDTQYF	TGTGCCAGCAGTTTTGAGGACCGGAGCACAGATACGCAGTATTTT
TRBJ1-1	TRBV12-3/TRBV12-4	NA	NA	CASSFGRENTEAFF	TGTGCCAGCAGTTTCGGGAGGGAGAACACTGAAGCTTTCTTT
TRBJ1-6	TRBV12-3/TRBV12-4	NA	once	CASRPDSSYNSPLHF	TGTGCCAGCAGGCCAGACAGTTCCTATAATTCACCCCTCCACTTT
TRBJ2-7	TRBV20-1	TRBD1	NA	CSAPDPDRGPGGPYEQYF	TGCAGTGCCCCGGACCCGGACAGGGGTCCTGGTGGCCCCTACGAGCAGTACTTC
TRBJ1-1	TRBV4-1	NA	NA	CASSQLWGNTEAFF	TGCGCCAGCAGCCAACTTTGGGGGAACACTGAAGCTTTCTTT
TRBJ1-3	TRBV7-9	TRBD1	NA	CASSGYTGGSGNTIYF	TGTGCCAGCTCTGGCTACACAGGGGGCTCTGGAAACACCATATATTTT
TRBJ1-2	TRBV10-3	NA	NA	CAIKLDRSYGYTF	TGTGCCATCAAACTCGACAGGAGCTATGGCTACACCTTC
TRBJ1-2	TRBV18	NA	NA	CASADRTSYGYTF	TGTGCCAGCGCAGACAGGACCTCCTATGGCTACACCTTC
TRBJ2-1	TRBV2	NA	NA	CASSEAGDMRSSYNEQFF	TGTGCCAGCAGTGAAGCAGGGGACATGAGGAGCTCCTACAATGAGCAGTTCTTC
TRBJ2-1	TRBV7-2	NA	NA	CASSLMAAYNEQFF	TGTGCCAGCAGCCTGATGGCGGCCTACAATGAGCAGTTCTTC
TRBJ1-1	TRBV30	NA	NA	CAWSPGLQNTEAFF	TGTGCCTGGAGTCCGGGACTTCAGAACACTGAAGCTTTCTTT
TRBJ1-1	TRBV6-1	NA	NA	CASSEDHWNTEAFF	TGTGCCAGCAGTGAAGATCATTGGAACACTGAAGCTTTCTTT
TRBJ2-4	TRBV5-1	TRBD2	NA	CASSSTSGRPGNIQYF	TGCGCCAGCAGCTCCACTAGCGGGAGGCCGGGGAACATTCAGTACTTC
TRBJ2-7	TRBV11-2	NA	NA	CASISRGYEQYF	TGTGCCAGCATCTCTCGGGGCTACGAGCAGTACTTC
TRBJ1-1	TRBV6-5	NA	few	CASSYNGLNTEAFF	TGTGCCAGCAGTTACAACGGCTTGAACACTGAAGCTTTCTTT
TRBJ2-3	TRBV6-4	NA	NA	CASSDSGLRGTDTQYF	TGTGCCAGCAGTGACTCGGGTTTGAGAGGCACAGATACGCAGTATTTT
TRBJ2-7	TRBV4-1	NA	NA	CASSQEASYEQYF	TGTGCCAGCAGCCAAGAAGCTTCCTACGAGCAGTACTTC
TRBJ2-5	TRBV28	TRBD1	NA	CASSLTGGAGETQYF	TGTGCCAGCAGTTTAACAGGGGGCGCGGGTGAGACCCAGTACTTC
TRBJ2-5	TRBV4-1	NA	once	CASSQDWPSVLQETQYF	TGCGCCAGCAGCCAAGATTGGCCTAGCGTCCTACAAGAGACCCAGTACTTC
TRBJ2-5	TRBV27	NA	NA	CASSLGGIWGQETQYF	TGTGCCAGCAGTTTAGGGGGCATTTGGGGGCAAGAGACCCAGTACTTC